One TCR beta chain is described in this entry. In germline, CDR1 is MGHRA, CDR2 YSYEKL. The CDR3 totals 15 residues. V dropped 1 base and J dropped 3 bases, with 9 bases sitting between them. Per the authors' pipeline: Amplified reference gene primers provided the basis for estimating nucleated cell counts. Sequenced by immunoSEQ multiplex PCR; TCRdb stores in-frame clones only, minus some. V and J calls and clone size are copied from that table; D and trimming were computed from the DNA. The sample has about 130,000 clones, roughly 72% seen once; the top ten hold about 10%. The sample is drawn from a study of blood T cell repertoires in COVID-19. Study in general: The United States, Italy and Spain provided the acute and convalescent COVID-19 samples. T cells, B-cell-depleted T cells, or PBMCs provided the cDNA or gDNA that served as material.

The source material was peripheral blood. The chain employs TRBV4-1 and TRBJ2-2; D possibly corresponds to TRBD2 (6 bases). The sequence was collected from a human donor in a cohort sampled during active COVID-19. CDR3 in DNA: TGCGCCAGCAGCCAAGGGCCGGGGGACACCGGGGAGCTGTTTTTT. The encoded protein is CASSQGPGDTGELFF.